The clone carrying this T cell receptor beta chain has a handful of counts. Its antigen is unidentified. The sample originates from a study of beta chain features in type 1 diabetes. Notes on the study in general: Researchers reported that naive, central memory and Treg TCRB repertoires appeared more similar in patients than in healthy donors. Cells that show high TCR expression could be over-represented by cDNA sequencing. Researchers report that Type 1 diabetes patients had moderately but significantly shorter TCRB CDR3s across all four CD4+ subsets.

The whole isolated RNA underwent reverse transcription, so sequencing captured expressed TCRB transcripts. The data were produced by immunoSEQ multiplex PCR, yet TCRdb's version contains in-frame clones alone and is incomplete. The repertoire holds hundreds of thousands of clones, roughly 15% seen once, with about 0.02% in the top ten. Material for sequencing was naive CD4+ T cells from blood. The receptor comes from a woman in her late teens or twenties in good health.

CDR3 sequence reads: CASSLALRVWAFF. The CDR3 DNA reads TGTGCCAGCAGCTTAGCGCTGAGAGTCTGGGCTTTCTTT. The V call is TRBV7-2, the J call TRBJ1-1; D uncertain. The CDR3 totals 13 residues. Germline V gene data show CDR1 as SGHTA and CDR2 as FQGNSA. V lost 0 bases to trimming and J lost 11 bases, with 13 bases between them.